This T cell receptor beta chain was captured in a study of cytomegalovirus exposure and HLA in healthy donors. About the study: Caucasian-associated ancestry cluster membership applied to around 76% of 398 genotyped donors.

Study observations and caveats: Among the sequence variants, a highly shared cluster was likely an artifact of sequencing. Later genetic work tied a missense DCLRE1C variant to beta-chain V and J trimming.

With respect to this clone: Antigen specificity is unknown.

PCR involved 60 Vbeta and 13 Jbeta primers. TCRdb keeps only in-frame clones here, not all; method: immunoSEQ multiplex PCR. Among 180,000 or so clones listed, around 75% were seen once. The specimen sequenced was PBMCs. The sequence was collected from a female donor in good health and CMV-seronegative.

For the CDR3, the DNA is TGCGCCAGCAGCTCCCTTACCCCGACTAGCGGGAGCTACGAGCAGTACTTC. Residues: CASSSLTPTSGSYEQYF. The chain carries TRBV5-1 and TRBJ2-7; 12 nucleotides agree with TRBD2. CDR1 is SGHRS, CDR2 YFSETQ, per germline. CDR3 size: 17 residues. Trimming removed 3 bases from V and 3 bases from J; junction bases left unmatched: 10.